This is a list of T cell receptor beta chains from one sample in a study of blood T cell repertoires in COVID-19. Sequencing was performed with immunoSEQ multiplex PCR; in TCRdb, only in-frame clones are kept and a portion is missing. The sample has approximately 300,000 clones; roughly 87% are singletons. The sequencing sample was made of PBMCs or T cells enriched from blood (not recorded which). The receptors derive from a young woman who had recovered from COVID-19. CDR3s include the opening cysteine and the closing phenylalanine or tryptophan. The order of the fields is V gene, D gene, clone size, CDR3 length, J gene, CDR3 protein, CDR3 DNA. The D gene is left open where the match is weak. Some rows mark clone size as missing; the rest say once, few, many or name a class of expanded clone.

TRBV11-3	.	.	14	TRBJ2-3	CASSLGGATDTQYF	TGTGCCAGCAGCTTAGGCGGCGCCACAGATACGCAGTATTTT
TRBV4-3	TRBD1	.	16	TRBJ2-2	CASSHVLDRATGELFF	TGCGCCAGCAGCCATGTTTTGGACAGGGCCACCGGGGAGCTGTTTTTT
TRBV30	.	.	14	TRBJ1-6	CAWKEPSYNSPLHF	TGTGCCTGGAAGGAGCCGTCCTATAATTCACCCCTCCACTTT
TRBV11-2	.	.	13	TRBJ1-1	CASSLDRNTEAFF	TGTGCCAGCAGCTTAGACAGGAACACTGAAGCTTTCTTT
TRBV4-2	.	.	13	TRBJ1-2	CASSFVDSYGYTF	TGTGCCAGCAGCTTCGTCGACAGCTATGGCTACACCTTC
TRBV29-1	.	.	12	TRBJ2-5	CSGGPLQETQYF	TGCAGCGGGGGACCCCTACAAGAGACCCAGTACTTC
TRBV3-1/TRBV3-2	.	.	15	TRBJ1-6	CASSQDQNRAAPLHF	TGTGCCAGCAGCCAAGACCAAAACAGGGCTGCCCCCCTCCACTTT
TRBV19	TRBD2	once	16	TRBJ2-5	CASSMTSGGAQETQYF	TGTGCCAGTAGCATGACTAGCGGGGGGGCTCAAGAGACCCAGTACTTC
TRBV16	.	.	13	TRBJ1-4	CASSPAGDEKLFF	TGTGCCAGCAGCCCGGCGGGGGATGAAAAACTGTTTTTT
TRBV5-1	.	.	13	TRBJ2-3	CASSLLAADTQYF	TGCGCCAGCAGCTTACTAGCTGCAGATACGCAGTATTTT
TRBV30	.	.	10	TRBJ2-1	CAWQGQPRVF	TGTGCCTGGCAAGGACAGCCTCGGGTCTTC
TRBV18	TRBD1	once	14	TRBJ1-6	CASSPQGASSPLHF	TGTGCCAGCTCACCCCAGGGGGCAAGTTCACCCCTCCACTTT
TRBV30	.	once	13	TRBJ1-1	CAWRDMLGTEAFF	TGTGCCTGGAGGGACATGCTGGGGACTGAAGCTTTCTTT
TRBV9	.	.	13	TRBJ1-1	CASSVGGSTEAFF	TGTGCCAGCAGCGTTGGCGGGAGCACTGAAGCTTTCTTT
TRBV5-4	TRBD1	.	13	TRBJ1-2	CASSPWTGDGYTF	TGTGCCAGCAGCCCATGGACAGGGGACGGCTACACCTTC
TRBV6-2/TRBV6-3	.	.	17	TRBJ1-5	CASSYGRGGGFNQPQHF	TGTGCCAGCAGTTATGGGCGGGGAGGGGGATTCAATCAGCCCCAGCATTTT
TRBV5-4	TRBD1	.	14	TRBJ1-3	CASSQQGSGNTIYF	TGTGCCAGCAGCCAACAGGGGTCTGGAAACACCATATATTTT
TRBV14	.	once	14	TRBJ1-1	CASSPPGRYTEAFF	TGTGCCAGCAGCCCACCGGGGAGATACACTGAAGCTTTCTTT
TRBV2	.	.	14	TRBJ1-1	CASSVGRANTEAFF	TGTGCCTCCTCGGTGGGCAGGGCGAACACTGAAGCTTTCTTT
TRBV30	.	.	14	TRBJ2-7	CAWSPTGAASRQYF	TGTGCCTGGAGTCCTACAGGAGCCGCTTCAAGGCAGTACTTC
TRBV7-9	TRBD2	.	17	TRBJ2-3	CASSLGLAAGDTDTQYF	TGTGCCAGCAGCTTAGGGCTTGCGGCGGGGGACACAGATACGCAGTATTTT
TRBV19	.	.	16	TRBJ1-4	CASSIEGRRSNEKLFF	TGTGCCAGTAGTATAGAAGGCAGGCGATCTAATGAAAAACTGTTTTTT
TRBV3-1/TRBV3-2	.	.	14	TRBJ1-2	CASSQVVANYGYTF	TGTGCCAGCAGCCAAGTGGTAGCTAACTATGGCTACACCTTC
TRBV6-6	.	.	13	TRBJ1-2	CASKVRGEYGYTF	TGTGCCAGCAAGGTACGGGGGGAATATGGCTACACCTTC
TRBV11-2	TRBD2	.	17	TRBJ2-1	CASSLVAGGRSYNEQFF	TGTGCCAGCAGCTTAGTCGCGGGGGGCCGGTCCTACAATGAGCAGTTCTTC
TRBV6-4	TRBD2	.	13	TRBJ2-5	CATGLAGDETQYF	TGTGCCACGGGACTAGCGGGGGATGAGACCCAGTACTTC
TRBV5-1	.	.	15	TRBJ1-4	CASRGTHATNEKLFF	TGCGCCAGCAGGGGGACTCATGCAACTAATGAAAAACTGTTTTTT
TRBV9	.	few	17	TRBJ2-7	CASSQDPHSKGMHEQYF	TGTGCCAGCAGCCAGGACCCCCACTCGAAGGGGATGCACGAGCAGTACTTC
TRBV7-3	TRBD1	.	17	TRBJ2-1	CASSLMGTVSSYNEQFF	TGTGCCAGCAGCTTAATGGGGACAGTGAGCTCCTACAATGAGCAGTTCTTC
TRBV30	.	.	12	TRBJ2-1	CAWSDYYNEQFF	TGTGCCTGGAGTGATTACTACAATGAGCAGTTCTTC
TRBV6-5	TRBD2	.	16	TRBJ2-1	CASSWPGRGGLVEQFF	TGTGCCAGCAGTTGGCCCGGGCGCGGGGGGTTGGTTGAGCAGTTCTTC
TRBV18	.	once	15	TRBJ1-6	CASSLDWTYNSPLHF	TGTGCCAGCTCACTAGACTGGACCTATAATTCACCCCTCCACTTT
TRBV5-1	TRBD1	.	15	TRBJ1-4	CASSTSTGQYEKLFF	TGCGCCAGCAGCACCTCGACAGGGCAGTACGAAAAACTGTTTTTT
TRBV18	.	many	14	TRBJ2-7	CASSPPGGLLEQYF	TGTGCCAGCTCACCTCCGGGGGGCCTCCTGGAGCAGTACTTC
TRBV6-5	.	.	12	TRBJ1-2	CATMTTNYGYTF	TGTGCCACTATGACAACTAACTATGGCTACACCTTC
TRBV4-3	.	.	14	TRBJ2-1	CASPKGVSYNEQFF	TGCGCCAGCCCCAAGGGGGTCTCCTACAATGAGCAGTTCTTC
TRBV20-1	.	.	17	TRBJ1-3	CSASKGHMRLSGNTIYF	TGCAGTGCTAGTAAGGGGCACATGAGACTCTCTGGAAACACCATATATTTT
TRBV29-1	.	once	13	TRBJ1-5	CSVGGNRGQPQHF	TGCAGCGTAGGAGGGAATAGGGGTCAGCCCCAGCATTTT
TRBV15	.	once	16	TRBJ1-6	CATTDTASRSNSPLHF	TGTGCCACCACCGACACGGCAAGCCGTTCGAATTCACCCCTCCACTTT
TRBV5-1	.	once	14	TRBJ2-7	CASSLGHYSYEQYF	TGCGCCAGCAGCCTCGGTCACTACTCTTACGAGCAGTACTTC
TRBV19	.	once	13	TRBJ1-1	CASSISQNTEAFF	TGTGCCAGTAGTATTAGTCAGAACACTGAAGCTTTCTTT
TRBV3-1/TRBV3-2	TRBD1	.	16	TRBJ1-2	CASSQRPGQDSYGYTF	TGTGCCAGCAGCCAAAGACCGGGACAGGATTCCTATGGCTACACCTTC
TRBV4-1	TRBD1	.	16	TRBJ1-2	CASSQSSGQGNYGYTF	TGCGCCAGCAGCCAATCGTCGGGACAGGGTAACTATGGCTACACCTTC
TRBV27	.	.	14	TRBJ2-1	CASARGAVNNEQFF	TGTGCCAGCGCCCGGGGGGCGGTTAACAATGAGCAGTTCTTC
TRBV19	.	.	12	TRBJ1-2	CATRVGDYGYTF	TGTGCCACCAGGGTGGGCGACTATGGCTACACCTTC
TRBV6-1	TRBD1	.	16	TRBJ1-1	CASSEVGEGARTEAFF	TGTGCCAGCAGTGAAGTAGGCGAGGGGGCGCGTACTGAAGCTTTCTTT
TRBV5-1	TRBD1	.	17	TRBJ1-3	CASSWGDRGSSGNTIYF	TGCGCCAGCAGCTGGGGTGACAGGGGGAGTTCTGGAAACACCATATATTTT
TRBV27	TRBD2	.	15	TRBJ2-7	CASSSGGATSYEQYF	TGTGCCAGCAGTTCCGGGGGGGCGACCTCCTACGAGCAGTACTTC
TRBV6-5	.	.	14	TRBJ2-3	CASSLTLSTDTQYF	TGTGCCAGCAGTTTGACACTTAGCACAGATACGCAGTATTTT
TRBV18	TRBD1	.	14	TRBJ1-2	CASSPNRGLGGYTF	TGTGCCAGCTCACCAAACAGGGGGCTCGGTGGCTACACCTTC
TRBV6-1	.	once	13	TRBJ1-2	CASSDDSVSGYTF	TGTGCCAGCAGTGACGACAGCGTGTCAGGCTACACCTTC